This T cell receptor (beta chain) is from a study of T cells in Graves' hyperthyroidism and ophthalmopathy. Hyperthyroidism in the patients, aged 18 to 65, was newly diagnosed and under 2 months in duration. The source material, RNA transcripts, was used to amplify TCR beta CDR3 regions. The primer set for the first-round RT-PCR of the TCR CDR3 was HTBI. TCRdb re-analysed the multiplex PCR reads in MiXCR, keeping a single row per CDR3 protein. This table has 500,000 to 600,000 distinct CDR3 sequences, roughly 17% appearing once. This TCR derives from a woman between 18 and 29 years old with Graves' hyperthyroidism. Specimen: blood.

For the CDR3, the DNA is TGTGCCAGCAGTCATCCCGGGGGGGCCGGGGAGACCCAGTACTTC. Encoded protein: CASSHPGGAGETQYF. The chain recombines TRBV11-2 with TRBJ2-5, with 8 nucleotides matching TRBD2. This CDR3 is built from 15 residues. J gave up 5 bases and V 6 bases, and 11 bases lay outside the gene matches. The V gene's germline CDR1 is SGHAT and CDR2 FQNNGV.